Reported below is one T cell receptor beta chain. It lacks a known antigen. The record has no base qualities; no much larger clone is one base away. This sample is part of a study of beta chain features in type 1 diabetes (dated 2018 in TCRdb). A note on the overall study: Patients and healthy donors did not differ in mean age, gender distribution, total cell number or subset yield. Across all samples, 107,917,701 sorted cells were examined, and cell number per subset correlated strongly with RNA yield. The study compared TCRB repertoires of sorted circulating CD4+ T cell subsets between recently diagnosed type 1 diabetes patients and matched healthy donors. Naive and central memory subsets were obtained from all 30 or so donors, but regulatory and stem cell-like memory subsets were isolated from only 8 patients and roughly 8 healthy donors. Study-level results and caveats: Naive, central memory and regulatory TCRB repertoires appeared to be more similar among patients than among healthy donors. Fewer insertions and more nucleotide deletions at VDJ recombination sites were observed in patients with type 1 diabetes, implying thymic rearrangement abnormalities. Type 1 diabetes patients showed a moderate but significant shortening of TCRB CDR3 length in all four CD4+ subsets. Shorter templates might be favored by PCR, yet because patient and control samples were amplified and corrected together, any such skew would affect both groups equally. Because cDNA was sequenced instead of genomic DNA, activated cells with high expression could be over-represented, although the groups did not differ in activation or CD3 levels. Because small numbers of individuals were included in the HLA sub-analyses, any influence of HLA type on TCRB rearrangement was left unresolved.

Each donor gave one peripheral blood draw, roughly 110 mL on average, collected into heparinised tubes. Using a panel that included CD45RO, CCR7, CD25, CD127, CD95 and CD27, naive, central memory, regulatory and stem cell-like memory CD4+ T cells were sorted on a BD FACSAria II. Every sorted population had a purity above 98%. PBMCs were isolated immediately by Lymphoprep density gradient centrifugation and stained directly without culture. So that batch effects would be minimized, each experiment stained and sorted samples in pairs, pairing one healthy donor with one patient. CDR1 and CDR2, looked up from the germline V gene (reference sequence), are LNHDA and SQIVND. Cut back by 3 bases and 0 bases, the V and J ends lie 15 bases apart. From the cysteine up to the phenylalanine, the CDR3 has a length of 18 residues. The DNA shown is the 54-base CDR3, in frame from base 1. The High Capacity cDNA Reverse Transcription Kit was used to reverse transcribe all of the isolated RNA, meaning that expressed TCRB transcripts were what got sequenced. Deep immunoSEQ sequencing was applied to naive, central memory and regulatory T cell samples, giving an average of roughly 3.5 million total reads per sample. After sorted cells were lysed in RLT buffer, RNA was extracted with DNase-treated RNeasy Micro or Mini kits, with the choice depending on cell number. Each cell subset was processed on its own to prevent cross-contamination, while patient and healthy donor samples were processed together. Using the immunoSEQ multiplex PCR, TCRB sequences were amplified from cDNA into 87-bp fragments spanning the CDR3 region. Sequencing of the amplicons was performed on the Illumina HiSeq platform. As for how the authors treated the data: Synthetic template baselines were used to correct PCR bias computationally, reads within Hamming distance 2 were collapsed, and singletons that could not be merged were discarded. Reads were aligned to IMGT to assign V, D and J genes, CDR3 length, and insertions or deletions at six rearrangement sites. Clonotype counts were normalized to sorted cell number within each subset before computing true diversity and Gini coefficients with the tcR R package. The overlap coefficient, calculated on TCRB nucleotide sequences, was used to quantify repertoire sharing. Out-of-frame TCRB sequences from naive cells were analyzed to stand in for the pre-selection repertoire. Drawn from immuneACCESS, this table holds only the in-frame rearrangements with V and J called that TCRdb kept. Clones are partly lost; checked studies trace under half to an unresolved V gene and leave the rest unexplained. Clonal size and the V and J genes are those of that table, whereas D and trimming came from the DNA. Counted in this sample were roughly 370,000 clones; approximately 14% of them appeared once. The ten largest account for around 0.035% of the sample.

The V gene is TRBV19 and the J gene is TRBJ2-6; D gene: possibly TRBD2, on 6 matching bases. The sequenced sample consisted of naive CD4+ T cells from blood. Taken with the paper, the label for cell subset or site translates to: true naive CD4+ T cells. The clonotype comes from a man aged 25-45 years in good health. The CDR3 reads as follows: CASSMRSGLFSGANVLTF. The nucleotide sequence is given as TGTGCCAGTAGTATGAGGAGCGGGCTCTTCTCTGGGGCCAACGTCCTGACTTTC.